This T cell receptor (beta chain) was documented in a study of cytomegalovirus exposure and HLA in healthy donors. Points from the study as a whole: Apparent HLA restriction characterized most CMV-associated TCR beta chains in a later analysis. The study recorded over 150 TCR beta chains that were cytomegalovirus-associated. Later on, a genetic analysis was performed. It linked a missense variant in DCLRE1C with V- and J-gene trimming of TCR beta. TCR beta V segments were, for the most part, productive about 87% or about 30% of the time in an earlier analysis.

V shed 4 bases, J shed 1 base, and the junction held 6 bases outside the gene matches. CDR3 size: 15 residues. Germline V gene sequence: CDR1 SGHAT, CDR2 FQNNGV. PCR amplification relied on 60 Vbeta primers (plus 13 Jbeta primers). Sequencing used immunoSEQ multiplex PCR; TCRdb keeps in-frame clones, though not all of them. This table has around 100,000 clones, 50% to 65% appearing once. As for this clone: Its target is not known.

Input material: PBMCs. J is TRBJ1-1 and V is TRBV11-2, with TRBD1 identical over 7 bases. This TCR derives from a man aged 25-40 years in good health and CMV-seropositive. This chain's CDR3 is CASSWGRDRNTEAFF. The DNA of the CDR3 is TGTGCCAGCAGCTGGGGGCGGGACAGGAACACTGAAGCTTTCTTT.